The 30 T cell receptor beta chains listed next were all sequenced from one sample in a study of T cell responses to AZD1222 COVID-19 vaccine. Method: immunoSEQ multiplex PCR; TCRdb's copy keeps in-frame clones and lacks some. The sample lists about 180,000 clones; 75% to 90% were seen once. Sequenced material: peripheral blood, taken on day 0 of AZD1222 vaccination. These receptors were obtained from an adult in good health.

The chain links TRBV12-3 or TRBV12-4 to TRBJ1-1; the D is unclear. This CDR3 is 13 amino acids long. The V gene lost 3 bases and the J gene lost 1 base, with 6 bases spanning the gap. The CDR3 DNA reads TGTGCCAGCAGTTTTGTCAGGAACACTGAAGCTTTCTTT. Translated: CASSFVRNTEAFF.

The chain employs TRBV4-3 and TRBJ2-1; 7 bases are shared with TRBD2. The CDR3 runs 16 residues. The V and J ends lost 1 base and 8 bases, in that order; junction bases with no gene match: 11. Germline V CDR1 and CDR2: LGHNA, YSLEER. CDR3 sequence: CASSQVLQRGVDEQFF. The CDR3 bases are TGCGCCAGCAGCCAAGTCCTACAGCGGGGTGTGGATGAGCAGTTCTTC.

The chain carries TRBV19 and TRBJ2-2; D is perhaps TRBD1 (6 bases). The germline gives CDR1 LNHDA, CDR2 SQIVND (reference sequence). V lost 6 bases and J 7 bases, leaving 9 bases between the germline ends. CDR3 length equals 12 residues. DNA of the CDR3: TGTGCCAGTAGGAGACAGGACGGGGAGCTGTTTTTT. Protein product: CASRRQDGELFF.

The chain uses TRBV27 and TRBJ2-1; D is possibly TRBD1 or TRBD2 (5 bases each). CDR1 MNHEY and CDR2 SMNVEV come from the germline V gene (reference sequence). V was shortened by 6 bases and J by 10 bases, with 19 bases between the two germline ends. This CDR3 is 14 amino acids long. For the CDR3, the DNA is TGTGCCAGCAGCTGGGACGGATTAAGCCTCGAGCAGTTCTTC. This encodes CASSWDGLSLEQFF.

V is TRBV19 and J is TRBJ2-7; D perhaps matches TRBD1 (6 bases). Germline values: CDR1 LNHDA, CDR2 SQIVND (reference sequence). CDR3 length: 12 residues. Trimming pared 6 bases from V and 3 bases from J, leaving 9 bases between. This CDR3 is CASSQDSYEQYF. The DNA for the CDR3 is TGTGCCAGTAGCCAGGACAGCTACGAGCAGTACTTC.

The chain recombines TRBV20-1 with TRBJ2-3; possibly TRBD2 for D (5 bases). The germline V and J ends were trimmed by 3 bases and 4 bases, with 26 bases remaining between them. This CDR3 contains 18 residues. Per the germline V gene, CDR1 is DFQATT and CDR2 is SNEGSKA (reference sequence). CDR3 sequence reads: CSASASGTSAVVPDTQYF. The CDR3 nucleotides read TGCAGTGCTAGTGCCAGCGGCACAAGTGCAGTCGTCCCAGATACGCAGTATTTT.

This chain joins TRBV19 and TRBJ2-7; no reliable D call. V shed 9 bases and J shed 2 bases, with 14 bases lying between them. Germline values: CDR1 LNHDA, CDR2 SQIVND (reference sequence). The CDR3 totals 13 residues. The CDR3 protein is CASAPSLPYEQYF. The CDR3 DNA reads as TGTGCCAGCGCCCCCTCACTGCCCTACGAGCAGTACTTC.

This chain connects TRBV7-6 to TRBJ1-6, with a possible D match to TRBD1 (5 bases). CDR3 length equals 17 residues. V was trimmed by 5 bases and J by 3 bases, leaving 17 bases between them. The V gene's germline CDR1 is SGHVS and CDR2 FNYEAQ. CDR3 protein: CASSPGPAANYNSPLHF. In nucleotides, the CDR3 is TGTGCCAGCAGCCCAGGGCCCGCAGCCAACTATAATTCACCCCTCCACTTT.

The gene calls are TRBV29-1 and TRBJ1-1; perhaps TRBD1 as D (6 bases). The germline V and J ends were trimmed by 6 bases and 5 bases, with 16 bases remaining between them. Germline lookup yields CDR1 SQVTM and CDR2 ANQGSEA. The CDR3 has 13 amino acids. The CDR3 bases are TGCAGCGTCGAAAAACAGGGTGGAACTGAAGCTTTCTTT. Its protein is CSVEKQGGTEAFF. Filled out from reference TRBV29-1 and TRBJ1-1, the complete variable domain reads SAVISQKPSRDICQRGTSLTIQCQVDSQVTMMFWYRQQPGQSLTLIATANQGSEATYESGFVIDKFPISRPNLTFSTLTVSNMSPEDSSIYLCSVEKQGGTEAFFGQGTRLTVV.

The chain links TRBV3-1 (or the pseudogene TRBV3-2) to TRBJ2-7; possible D gene TRBD1, 5 bases. CDR1 and CDR2 (germline): LGHDT, YNNKEL (reference sequence). CDR3 length: 15 residues. Trimming took off 3 bases at V and 3 bases at J, with 15 bases between the two ends. In nucleotides, the CDR3 is TGTGCCAGCAGCCAGGCCCTCGACGGACACTACGAGCAGTACGTC. Translating it yields CASSQALDGHYEQYV.

CDR3 loop: CASSQVEFSYNEQFF. DNA of the CDR3: TGCGCCAGCAGCCAAGTGGAATTCTCCTACAATGAGCAGTTCTTC. The chain is built from TRBV4-1 and TRBJ2-1; D remains unclear. CDR3 length: 15 amino acids. Germline V gene sequence: CDR1 MGHRA, CDR2 YSYEKL. V dropped 1 base and J dropped 0 bases, with 7 bases sitting between them.

The chain joins TRBV11-2 to TRBJ2-3, with D possibly TRBD2 on 7 matching bases. Per the germline V gene, CDR1 is SGHAT and CDR2 is FQNNGV. Trimming cost V 5 bases and J 2 bases, with 20 bases left between them. This CDR3 has 17 residues. The CDR3 bases are TGTGCCAGCAGCCGGGGCGCGGGGGCCTTCCCCACAGATACGCAGTATTTT. Translated, it gives CASSRGAGAFPTDTQYF.

This clone was detected only once. The chain uses TRBV6-5 and TRBJ1-1, with D unclear. Trimming shortened V by 0 bases and J by 7 bases, and 9 bases separated the two germline ends. The CDR3 is 13 residues long. CDR1 is MNHEY, CDR2 SVGAGI, per germline. The CDR3 sequence: CASSYSGVDEAFF. The CDR3 bases are TGTGCCAGCAGTTACTCTGGGGTTGATGAAGCTTTCTTT.

The CDR3 sequence: CASSLSGTGELFF. CDR3 DNA sequence: TGTGCCAGCAGTTTGTCAGGGACCGGGGAGCTGTTTTTT. The chain couples TRBV28 to TRBJ2-2; TRBD1 is a possible D gene (5 bases). Germline CDR1 MDHEN, CDR2 SYDVKM. Trimming pared 3 bases from V and 5 bases from J, leaving 7 bases between. The CDR3 has 13 amino acids.

The chain uses TRBV5-1 and TRBJ2-2, with TRBD1 matching over 8 bases. CDR3 size: 15 residues. Germline V gene lookup returns CDR1 SGHRS and CDR2 YFSETQ. With V trimmed by 4 bases and J by 2 bases, 4 bases remained unmatched. The CDR3 region has the DNA TGCGCCAGCAGCATGGACAGGGTCAACACCGGGGAGCTGTTTTTT. Its translation: CASSMDRVNTGELFF.

The V and J genes are TRBV5-1 and TRBJ1-4; D may be TRBD1 (6 bases). The CDR3 covers 15 residues. CDR1 SGHRS and CDR2 YFSETQ come from the germline V gene. V lost 0 bases to trimming and J lost 0 bases, with 6 bases between them. CDR3 sequence: CASSLGQATNEKLFF. Here the CDR3 DNA reads TGCGCCAGCAGCTTGGGACAGGCAACTAATGAAAAACTGTTTTTT.

This chain joins TRBV21-1 and TRBJ1-1; the DNA was not used to check the table's D call, TRBD1. TRBV21-1 is a listed pseudogene. This CDR3 contains 15 residues. In DNA form, the CDR3 reads TGTGCCATCGGTAGAGGGGGCCCCTTGAACACTGAAGCTTTCTTT. Its translation is CAIGRGGPLNTEAFF.

The rearrangement joins TRBV29-1 to TRBJ1-2; D perhaps matches TRBD1 (6 bases). V dropped 4 bases and J dropped 8 bases, with 11 bases sitting between them. The CDR3 contains 11 residues. Germline CDR1 SQVTM, CDR2 ANQGSEA. The CDR3 nucleotides read TGCAGCGTTGCGGACAGAGTGGGCTACACCTTC. This sequence encodes CSVADRVGYTF.

This clone was seen just once. This chain uses TRBV6-5 with TRBJ2-3; weak D call: TRBD2 (6 bases). The germline V gene has CDR1 MNHEY and CDR2 SVGAGI. CDR3 length: 13 amino acids. Trimming left V 6 bases short and J 1 base short, with 8 bases between. CDR3 residues: CASREGGTDTQYF. DNA for the CDR3: TGTGCCAGCAGGGAGGGAGGCACAGATACGCAGTATTTT.

This clone was detected once. V is TRBV27 and J is TRBJ2-5; no firm D call. The CDR3 spans 15 residues. Per the germline V gene, CDR1 is MNHEY and CDR2 is SMNVEV (reference sequence). Trimming took 0 bases from V and 2 from J, leaving 10 bases between them. DNA of the CDR3: TGTGCCAGCAGTTTATCTTCCTTCACGCAAGAGACCCAGTACTTC. Translation gives CASSLSSFTQETQYF.

This chain uses TRBV11-2 with TRBJ2-5, with D tentatively TRBD1 (5 bases). The CDR3 is made up of 13 amino acids. The V gene lost 5 bases and the J gene lost 5 bases, with 12 bases spanning the gap. Germline CDR1 is SGHAT and CDR2 is FQNNGV. The DNA for the CDR3 is TGTGCCAGCAGCCCAGGGTTAGGCGAGACCCAGTACTTC. Its protein is CASSPGLGETQYF.

This clone was picked up one time. This rearrangement joins TRBV11-2 to TRBJ1-1; no definite D call. This CDR3 region has 14 residues. V lost 3 bases, J lost 0 bases, and 8 bases lay in between. Looked up from germline, CDR1 is SGHAT and CDR2 is FQNNGV. CDR3 DNA: TGTGCCAGCAGCTTCCGGGGTATGAACACTGAAGCTTTCTTT. It yields the protein CASSFRGMNTEAFF.

With respect to this clone: The same CDR3 also results from other DNA sequences found in this sample. This sequence joins TRBV7-9 and TRBJ2-1, with 7 bases fitting TRBD1. V shed 2 bases and J 5 bases; nucleotides not matched to a gene: 3. This CDR3 comprises 14 residues. Germline loops: CDR1 SEHNR, CDR2 FQNEAQ (reference sequence). In DNA, the CDR3 is TGTGCCAGCAGCTTAACGCAGGGGGACAATGAGCAGTTCTTC. Its translation: CASSLTQGDNEQFF.

V and J are TRBV5-1 and TRBJ1-4; D might be TRBD1 (6 bases). The CDR3 has 15 amino acids. Germline V gene data show CDR1 as SGHRS and CDR2 as YFSETQ. V was pared by 0 bases and J by 6 bases, with 12 bases between. The DNA for the CDR3 is TGCGCCAGCAGCTTGGGAGACAGGAAGCATGAAAAACTGTTTTTT. Translating it yields CASSLGDRKHEKLFF.

This clone was detected only a few times. The chain joins TRBV5-8 to TRBJ2-5, with TRBD2 identical over 9 bases. J lost 5 bases, V lost 5 bases, and 13 bases had no gene match. The CDR3 spans 16 residues. Germline V CDR1 and CDR2: SGHTS, YDEGEE. CDR3 loop: CASRHPLSGGRETQYF. Written as DNA, the CDR3 is TGTGCCAGCAGACATCCTCTCAGCGGGGGGAGGGAGACCCAGTACTTC.

This rearrangement joins TRBV7-9 to TRBJ2-3, with TRBD2 identical over 10 bases. This CDR3 has 15 amino acids. Trimming at V came to 7 bases and at J to 2 bases, leaving 6 bases not matched to a gene. In germline, CDR1 is SEHNR, CDR2 FQNEAQ (reference sequence). CDR3 in amino acids: CASTVAGGHTDTQYF. DNA for the CDR3: TGTGCCAGCACCGTAGCGGGGGGACACACAGATACGCAGTATTTT.

The chain joins TRBV19 to TRBJ1-6, with D uncertain. This CDR3 is built from 15 residues. Germline assignment: CDR1 LNHDA and CDR2 SQIVND (reference sequence). Trimming took 6 bases from V and 7 from J, leaving 16 bases between them. The CDR3 DNA reads TGTGCCAGTAGACCCATAGAAGCGGGAAATTCACCCCTCCACTTT. This translates into CASRPIEAGNSPLHF.

The chain combines TRBV9 with TRBJ1-6; 10 positions agree with TRBD1. V was clipped by 0 bases and J by 6 bases; unmatched bases: 0. Germline V gene lookup returns CDR1 SGDLS and CDR2 YYNGEE. There are 15 residues in the CDR3. As DNA, the CDR3 is TGTGCCAGCAGCGTAGGGACAGGGGGTAATTCACCCCTCCACTTT. Translation: CASSVGTGGNSPLHF. Filled out from reference TRBV9 and TRBJ1-6, the complete variable domain reads DSGVTQTPKHLITATGQRVTLRCSPRSGDLSVYWYQQSLDQGLQFLIQYYNGEERAKGNILERFSAQQFPDLHSELNLSSLELGDSALYFCASSVGTGGNSPLHFGNGTRLTVT.

DNA for the CDR3: TGTGCCAGCAGTTTGGACCCTTATGGCTACACCTTC. This codes for CASSLDPYGYTF. J is TRBJ1-2 and V is TRBV12-3 or TRBV12-4; D gene ambiguous. Trimming stripped 3 bases from V and 5 bases from J, with 7 bases between. The CDR3 totals 12 residues.

This chain links TRBV3-1 (or the pseudogene TRBV3-2) with TRBJ2-1; 7 bases line up with TRBD1. CDR1 and CDR2 (germline): LGHDT, YNNKEL (reference sequence). The length of the CDR3 is 14 residues. The V gene end was trimmed by 5 bases and the J gene end by 8 bases; junction bases not matched to a gene: 9. The DNA of the CDR3 is TGTGCCAGCAGCTCCTCCCGCAGGGGGTATGAGCAGTTCTTC. Its translation is CASSSSRRGYEQFF.